These 13 T cell receptor beta chains were sequenced from one sample in a study of neurological immune-mediated disorders. From the 5' RACE reads, TCRdb called clonotypes with MiXCR, one entry per CDR3 protein. The table lists about 16,000 distinct CDR3 sequences, less than 25% of them singletons, with roughly 23% in the top ten. Sequencing used PBMCs. These TCRs come from a man in his forties or fifties in good health.

The chain couples TRBV6-1 to TRBJ2-3; D uncertain. Germline V CDR1 and CDR2: MNHNS, SASEGT. The V end was cut by 2 bases, the J end by 4 bases, with 13 bases between. The CDR3 runs to 15 residues. The CDR3 sequence: CASSESAARADTQYF. The CDR3 DNA sequence: TGTGCCAGCAGTGAATCGGCCGCTCGGGCAGATACGCAGTATTTT.

This clonotype ranks as medium-sized. This chain joins TRBV28 and TRBJ2-1, with 7 bases lining up with TRBD2. Per the germline V gene, CDR1 is MDHEN and CDR2 is SYDVKM. The CDR3 runs to 13 residues. The V segment lost 4 bases and the J segment 6 bases; nucleotides outside the gene matches: 3. CDR3 in amino acids: CASSWGRANEQFF. Here the CDR3 DNA reads TGTGCCAGCAGTTGGGGGAGGGCCAATGAGCAGTTCTTC.

This clonotype was counted ten times or more. The rearrangement links TRBV20-1 to TRBJ2-7; D unclear. Per the germline V gene, CDR1 is DFQATT and CDR2 is SNEGSKA (reference sequence). This CDR3 has 14 residues. Trimming took 6 bases from V and 2 from J, leaving 17 bases between them. For the CDR3, the DNA is TGCAGTGCCGAGGACCTCCTTAACCCCTACGAGCAGTACTTC. Translating it yields CSAEDLLNPYEQYF.

This clonotype was counted many times. The chain employs TRBV6-1 and TRBJ1-5; 9 bases are shared with TRBD1. The length of the CDR3 is 15 residues. Trimming removed 6 bases from V and 3 bases from J; junction bases left unmatched: 6. Germline values: CDR1 MNHNS, CDR2 SASEGT. The CDR3 spells CASSWDRANNQPQHF. The CDR3 DNA reads TGTGCCAGCAGCTGGGACAGGGCGAACAATCAGCCCCAGCATTTT.

The rearrangement uses TRBV20-1 and TRBJ2-3; 7 bases are shared with TRBD2. Per germline, CDR1 DFQATT and CDR2 SNEGSKA (reference sequence). The length of the CDR3 is 11 residues. CDR3 DNA sequence: TGCAGCCGGTTAGCGGGAGATACGCAGTATTTT. It specifies CSRLAGDTQYF.

This clonotype was seen ten or more times. The chain combines TRBV5-1 with TRBJ2-1; D gene unclear. From germline, CDR1 is SGHRS and CDR2 YFSETQ. Trimming took off 8 bases at V and 6 bases at J, with 12 bases between the two ends. This CDR3 comprises 12 residues. The CDR3 DNA follows: TGCGCCAGTGGGGTTGGACCCAATGAGCAGTTCTTC. Protein product: CASGVGPNEQFF.

This clonotype was observed many times. V is TRBV20-1 and J is TRBJ2-7; 10 positions match TRBD2. J was trimmed by 5 bases and V by 2 bases; bases with no gene match: 3. The CDR3 spans 13 residues. The germline gives CDR1 DFQATT, CDR2 SNEGSKA (reference sequence). This chain's CDR3 is CSARLAGANEQYF. CDR3 in DNA: TGCAGTGCTAGACTAGCGGGAGCCAACGAGCAGTACTTC.

In its sample, this clonotype is medium-sized. CDR3 amino acids: CSVENLGSYNEQFF. The CDR3 bases are TGCAGCGTTGAAAACCTCGGCTCCTACAATGAGCAGTTCTTC. This rearrangement joins TRBV29-1 to TRBJ2-1; D not resolved. This CDR3 is built from 14 residues. Germline CDR1 SQVTM, CDR2 ANQGSEA. With 2 bases removed from V and 0 bases from J, the gap between germline ends came to 8 bases.

This clonotype appeared a few times. The chain couples TRBV19 to TRBJ2-7; possibly TRBD2 for D (5 bases). Trimming left V 3 bases short and J 4 bases short, with 16 bases between. The CDR3 loop spans 15 amino acids. Germline CDR1 LNHDA, CDR2 SQIVND (reference sequence). The CDR3 nucleotides are TGTGCCAGTAGTATTGGTCCGGGGAAGATATACGAGCAGTACTTC. Protein product: CASSIGPGKIYEQYF.

By sample share, this clonotype is medium-sized. The chain links TRBV4-2 to TRBJ2-1, with 8 bases aligning to TRBD2. Germline V CDR1 and CDR2: LGHNA, YNFKEQ. The CDR3 contains 15 residues. V was pared by 4 bases and J by 5 bases, with 7 bases of the junction left unmatched. This CDR3 reads CASSPVSGTDNEQFF. CDR3 nucleotide sequence: TGTGCCAGCAGCCCAGTTAGCGGGACCGACAATGAGCAGTTCTTC.

By share, this clonotype counts as medium-sized. The V and J genes are TRBV3-1 and TRBJ1-1; D call uncertain. The V gene lost 3 bases and the J gene lost 1 base, with 6 bases spanning the gap. The CDR3 is made up of 13 amino acids. Germline-derived CDR1 and CDR2 are LGHDT and YNNKEL (reference sequence). This chain's CDR3 is CASSQKGNTEAFF. In DNA form, the CDR3 reads TGTGCCAGCAGCCAGAAGGGGAACACTGAAGCTTTCTTT.

This clonotype is medium-sized by share. The chain uses TRBV7-2 and TRBJ2-7; D unclear. The V gene lost 5 bases and the J gene lost 7 bases, with 9 bases spanning the gap. Per the germline V gene, CDR1 is SGHTA and CDR2 is FQGNSA. The CDR3 runs to 11 residues. DNA for the CDR3: TGTGCCAGCAGCAACTTGGGGGAGCAGTACTTC. Its translation is CASSNLGEQYF.

Many counts were recorded for this clonotype. As DNA, the CDR3 is TGTGCCAGCAGTTTCCGGCGGGAGGGGAACTATGGCTACACCTTC. As protein: CASSFRREGNYGYTF. This chain uses TRBV27 with TRBJ1-2; TRBD1 might be the D (5 bases). Trimming removed 3 bases at V and 2 bases at J, with 13 bases between. CDR1 and CDR2 (germline): MNHEY, SMNVEV (reference sequence). This CDR3 has 15 amino acids.